The 12 T cell receptor beta chains in this list originate from one sample, sequenced in a study of T cell responses to AZD1222 COVID-19 vaccine. Using immunoSEQ multiplex PCR, the repertoire was profiled, and TCRdb retains in-frame clones only, with some absent. This repertoire shows tens of thousands of clones, roughly 89% found once; its top ten account for 4.9%. The source was peripheral blood, collected on day 0 of AZD1222 vaccination. Receptor source: an adult in good health.

V usage is TRBV6-6 and J usage is TRBJ2-7; perhaps D is TRBD1 or TRBD2 (6 bases each). V was clipped by 1 base and J by 4 bases, with 14 bases between them. The V gene's germline CDR1 is MNHNY and CDR2 SVGAGI (reference sequence). The CDR3 spans 15 residues. The CDR3: CASSYYGGQRYEQYF. The DNA for the CDR3 is TGTGCCAGCAGTTACTATGGGGGGCAAAGGTACGAGCAGTACTTC.

CDR3 DNA sequence: TGTGCCAGCAGCGGACAGGGGTGGTATGGCTACACCTTC. This gives the protein CASSGQGWYGYTF. The chain links TRBV9 to TRBJ1-2; 8 bases map to TRBD1. Germline assignment: CDR1 SGDLS and CDR2 YYNGEE. V gave up 3 bases and J gave up 5 bases; unmatched junction bases: 3. The CDR3 loop spans 13 amino acids. Combining the CDR3 with reference TRBV9 and TRBJ1-2 gives the whole variable domain DSGVTQTPKHLITATGQRVTLRCSPRSGDLSVYWYQQSLDQGLQFLIQYYNGEERAKGNILERFSAQQFPDLHSELNLSSLELGDSALYFCASSGQGWYGYTFGSGTRLTVV.

V usage is TRBV5-6 and J usage is TRBJ2-7, with D tentatively TRBD2 (6 bases). The CDR3 runs 16 residues. Germline V CDR1 and CDR2: SGHDT, YYEEEE. V was trimmed by 2 bases and J by 0 bases, leaving 15 bases between them. The CDR3 DNA follows: TGTGCCAGCAGCTTTAGGGGCGGGGACCCCTCCTACGAGCAGTACTTC. Protein sequence: CASSFRGGDPSYEQYF.

The chain employs TRBV9 and TRBJ1-5, with TRBD1 identical over 9 bases. Germline loops: CDR1 SGDLS, CDR2 YYNGEE. V shed 0 bases, J shed 8 bases, and the junction held 6 bases outside the gene matches. The CDR3 has 15 amino acids. This CDR3 reads CASSVGTGDLEPQHF. CDR3 nucleotide sequence: TGTGCCAGCAGCGTAGGGACAGGGGATTTGGAGCCCCAGCATTTT. The complete variable domain, with remaining parts taken from reference TRBV9 and TRBJ1-5, reads DSGVTQTPKHLITATGQRVTLRCSPRSGDLSVYWYQQSLDQGLQFLIQYYNGEERAKGNILERFSAQQFPDLHSELNLSSLELGDSALYFCASSVGTGDLEPQHFGDGTRLSIL.

V usage is TRBV6-5 and J usage is TRBJ2-7; 15 positions match TRBD2. The V segment lost 6 bases and the J segment 7 bases; nucleotides outside the gene matches: 4. The CDR3 is made up of 14 amino acids. Germline assignment: CDR1 MNHEY and CDR2 SVGAGI. The CDR3 nucleotides read TGTGCCAGCAGATGGACTAGCGGGGGGGTTGAGCAGTACTTC. The encoded protein is CASRWTSGGVEQYF.

The chain has TRBV30 and TRBJ1-2, with D tentatively TRBD1 (5 bases). The CDR3 consists of 15 residues. V shed 0 bases and J shed 4 bases, with 15 bases lying between them. Germline lookup yields CDR1 GTSNPN and CDR2 SVGIG (reference sequence). The CDR3 sequence is CAWSVRGRLPYGYTF. In nucleotides, the CDR3 is TGTGCCTGGAGTGTAAGGGGACGTTTACCCTATGGCTACACCTTC. The variable domain in full, completed from reference TRBV30 and TRBJ1-2, reads SQTIHQWPATLVQPVGSPLSLECTVEGTSNPNLYWYRQAAGRGLQLLFYSVGIGQISSEVPQNLSASRPQDRQFILSSKKLLLSDSGFYLCAWSVRGRLPYGYTFGSGTRLTVV.

The chain links TRBV2 to TRBJ1-4; D is ambiguous. Trimming cost V 9 bases and J 3 bases, with 14 bases left between them. The V gene's germline CDR1 is SNHLY and CDR2 FYNNEI. The CDR3 contains 14 residues. CDR3 bases: TGTGCCAGTAGTCTCTACCCCCCTAATGAAAAACTGTTTTTT. Translating gives CASSLYPPNEKLFF.

The chain links TRBV9 to TRBJ1-2; 9 nucleotides line up with TRBD1. This CDR3 region has 15 residues. With V trimmed by 0 bases and J by 8 bases, 8 bases remained unmatched. Germline V lookup: CDR1 SGDLS, CDR2 YYNGEE. The CDR3 sequence: CASSVGSGQGSGYTF. The CDR3 DNA is TGTGCCAGCAGCGTAGGAAGTGGACAGGGGTCCGGCTACACCTTC. Full variable domain (rest looked up from reference TRBV9 and TRBJ1-2): DSGVTQTPKHLITATGQRVTLRCSPRSGDLSVYWYQQSLDQGLQFLIQYYNGEERAKGNILERFSAQQFPDLHSELNLSSLELGDSALYFCASSVGSGQGSGYTFGSGTRLTVV.

The gene calls are TRBV11-2 and TRBJ1-2; D is unresolved. Trimming pared 6 bases from V and 0 bases from J, leaving 17 bases between. The CDR3 loop spans 16 amino acids. CDR1 SGHAT and CDR2 FQNNGV come from the germline V gene. CDR3 DNA: TGTGCCAGCAGTGCCCCCCGCCGGGAAGCTAACTATGGCTACACCTTC. Translation: CASSAPRREANYGYTF.

The chain couples TRBV6-6 to TRBJ2-7; the match to TRBD2 covers 11 bases. Germline CDR1 MNHNY, CDR2 SVGAGI (reference sequence). The CDR3 runs to 15 residues. V dropped 5 bases and J dropped 2; count of bases not matched to a gene: 5. CDR3 nucleotide sequence: TGTGCCAGCAGTACGGTAGCGGGGGGGCCCTACGAGCAGTACTTC. Amino acids: CASSTVAGGPYEQYF.

This rearrangement joins TRBV9 to TRBJ1-6; 9 bases agree with TRBD1. CDR3 length: 15 residues. Germline V gene data show CDR1 as SGDLS and CDR2 as YYNGEE. Trimming cost V 0 bases and J 7 bases; bases outside gene matches: 2. The CDR3: CASSVGGTGNSPLHF. As DNA, the CDR3 is TGTGCCAGCAGCGTAGGCGGGACAGGGAATTCACCCCTCCACTTT.

J is TRBJ1-1 and V is TRBV2; D perhaps matches TRBD1 (6 bases). The germline V gene has CDR1 SNHLY and CDR2 FYNNEI. This CDR3 is 14 amino acids long. V was trimmed by 2 bases and J by 5 bases, leaving 12 bases between them. In nucleotides, the CDR3 is TGTGCCAGCAGTGAATTTGGGGGCGTGACTGAAGCTTTCTTT. Its translation is CASSEFGGVTEAFF.